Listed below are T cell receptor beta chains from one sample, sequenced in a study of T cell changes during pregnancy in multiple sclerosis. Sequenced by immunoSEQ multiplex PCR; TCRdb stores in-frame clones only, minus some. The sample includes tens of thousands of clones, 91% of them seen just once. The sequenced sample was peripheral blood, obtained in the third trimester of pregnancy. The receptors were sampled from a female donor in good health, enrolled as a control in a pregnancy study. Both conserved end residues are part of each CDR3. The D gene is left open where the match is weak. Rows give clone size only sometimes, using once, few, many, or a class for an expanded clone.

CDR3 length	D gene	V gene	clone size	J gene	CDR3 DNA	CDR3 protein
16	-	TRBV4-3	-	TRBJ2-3	TGCGCCAGCAGCCTAGTGGCCGGGACCGGGAGTGATACGCAGTATTTT	CASSLVAGTGSDTQYF
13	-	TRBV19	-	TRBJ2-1	TGTGCCAGTATCCGGGTCCCCGGCGATGAGCAGTTCTTC	CASIRVPGDEQFF
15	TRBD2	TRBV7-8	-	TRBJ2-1	TGTGCCAGCAGCTTTAGCGGGGGGATCAACAATGAGCAGTTCTTC	CASSFSGGINNEQFF
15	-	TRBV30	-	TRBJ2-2	TGTGCCTGGAGTGGGAGGGTGGAGAACACCGGGGAGCTGTTTTTT	CAWSGRVENTGELFF
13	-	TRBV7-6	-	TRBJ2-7	TGTGCCAGCAGCCCCAGGACTAAGTACGAGCAGTACTTC	CASSPRTKYEQYF
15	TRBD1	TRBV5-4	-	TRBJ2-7	TGTGCCAGCAGCTTGGACGTGACAGGGGGTTTCGAGCAGTACTTC	CASSLDVTGGFEQYF
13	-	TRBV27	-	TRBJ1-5	TGTGCCAGCAGTTCCAGGCTTCTTCAGCCCCAGCATTTT	CASSSRLLQPQHF
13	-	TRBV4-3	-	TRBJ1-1	TGCGCCAGCAGCCAAGGGTGGGGGGGGGAGGCTTTCTTT	CASSQGWGGEAFF
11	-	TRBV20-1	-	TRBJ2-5	TGCAGTGCCCACCGAGGGGAGACCCAGTACTTC	CSAHRGETQYF
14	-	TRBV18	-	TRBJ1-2	TGTGCCAGCTCACCCCTGGAGGGGAACTATGGCTACACCTTC	CASSPLEGNYGYTF
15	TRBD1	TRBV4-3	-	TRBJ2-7	TGCGCCAGCAGTCGTAGACAGGGTTCGTCCTACGAGCAGTACTTC	CASSRRQGSSYEQYF
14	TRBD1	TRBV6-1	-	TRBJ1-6	TGTGCCACCTCCGGGACAGCAGGAAATTCACCCCTCCACTTT	CATSGTAGNSPLHF
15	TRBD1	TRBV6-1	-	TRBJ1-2	TGTGCCAGCAACTCCGGGGGACAGGGGAGCTATGGCTACACCTTC	CASNSGGQGSYGYTF
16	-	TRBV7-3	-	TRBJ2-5	TGTGCCAGCAGCTTAACGGGGAATAGCGCGGCTGGGACCCAGTACTTC	CASSLTGNSAAGTQYF
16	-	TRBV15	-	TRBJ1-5	TGTGCCACCAGCAGAGATTTCGGGGGAAGCAATCAGCCCCAGCATTTT	CATSRDFGGSNQPQHF
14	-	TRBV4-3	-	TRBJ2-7	TGCGCCAGCAGCCAAGATCACAGGTCCTACGAGCAGTACTTC	CASSQDHRSYEQYF
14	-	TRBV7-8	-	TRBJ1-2	TGTGCCAGCAGCTTAGCAGGCAGCGCCTATGGCTACACCTTC	CASSLAGSAYGYTF
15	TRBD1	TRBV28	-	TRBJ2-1	TGTGCCAGCAGTTTAAAGGGACAGGGGAGGCCTGAGCAGTTCTTC	CASSLKGQGRPEQFF
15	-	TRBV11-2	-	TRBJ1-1	TGTGCCAGCAGCTTAGATAGCCCCTCAGGGTATGAAGCTTTCTTT	CASSLDSPSGYEAFF
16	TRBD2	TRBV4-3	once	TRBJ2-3	TGCGCCAGCAGCCAAGGAGGAGCGGGGGGCACAGATACGCAGTATTTT	CASSQGGAGGTDTQYF
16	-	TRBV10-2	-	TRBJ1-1	TGCGCCAGCATGACGAGGGGCGGGGGTTCGAACACTGAAGCTTTCTTT	CASMTRGGGSNTEAFF
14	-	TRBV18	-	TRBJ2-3	TGTGCCAGCTCACAAACGACTCTCACAGATACGCAGTATTTT	CASSQTTLTDTQYF